Shown below are 15 T cell receptor beta chains from a single sample sequenced in a study of a mutant IDH1 vaccine in newly diagnosed glioma. Time point here: week 47, end of study. Topical imiquimod was applied with each vaccine dose, which held 300 ug of mutant IDH1 20-mer peptide. Assay used: immunoSEQ multiplex PCR; TCRdb lists only in-frame clones, some missing. The data contain tens of thousands of clones, roughly four fifths of them singletons. No cognate antigen is known for these TCRs. The sample consisted of PBMCs, taken from a glioma patient whose treatment included an IDH1 peptide vaccine. The receptors here all came from a man aged 35 to 55 with glioma.

The J gene is TRBJ1-1, the V gene TRBV5-6, with TRBD1 as a possible D gene (5 bases). The CDR3 spans 12 residues. Per the germline V gene, CDR1 is SGHDT and CDR2 is YYEEEE. Between the trimmed V and J ends, which lost 4 bases and 8 bases, there was a span of 12 bases. CDR3 sequence: CASSGGTAEAFF. CDR3 nucleotides: TGTGCCAGCAGCGGGGGGACGGCAGAAGCTTTCTTT.

The chain links TRBV25-1 to TRBJ2-4; 13 bases are shared with TRBD2. CDR1 and CDR2 from the germline V gene are MGHDK and SYGVNS. V gave up 4 bases and J gave up 0 bases; unmatched junction bases: 6. The CDR3 contains 18 residues. The CDR3 reads CASSGTSGSDRAKNIQYF. The CDR3 DNA reads as TGTGCCAGCAGTGGGACTAGCGGGAGTGATCGAGCCAAAAACATTCAGTACTTC.

The J gene is TRBJ2-1, the V gene TRBV19; possible D gene TRBD2, 6 bases. The ends were cut back, 1 base at V and 6 bases at J, with 13 bases in the middle. CDR1 and CDR2 (germline): LNHDA, SQIVND (reference sequence). The CDR3 is 15 residues long. CDR3: CASSIVETRVNEQFF. CDR3 coding DNA: TGTGCCAGTAGTATAGTGGAGACTAGGGTCAATGAGCAGTTCTTC.

The rearrangement uses TRBV14 and TRBJ1-1; D remains unclear. V lost 4 bases to trimming and J lost 5 bases, with 11 bases between them. CDR3 length: 13 residues. The germline V gene has CDR1 SGHDN and CDR2 FVKESK. CDR3 protein: CASSPTLGTEAFF. The CDR3 DNA reads TGTGCCAGCAGCCCCACCCTTGGGACTGAAGCTTTCTTT.

The V gene is TRBV7-9, the J gene TRBJ2-1, with 10 bases aligning to TRBD2. CDR1 SEHNR and CDR2 FQNEAQ come from the germline V gene (reference sequence). J lost 7 bases, V lost 3 bases, and 9 bases had no gene match. This CDR3 spans 16 amino acids. The chain's CDR3 is CASSFVAGGLGNEQFF. DNA of the CDR3: TGTGCCAGCAGCTTCGTAGCGGGAGGATTGGGAAATGAGCAGTTCTTC.

The gene calls are TRBV5-4 and TRBJ2-3, with TRBD2 matching over 14 bases. The V segment lost 4 bases and the J segment 1 base; nucleotides outside the gene matches: 5. This CDR3 has 17 amino acids. Per germline, CDR1 SGHNT and CDR2 YYREEE (reference sequence). This chain's CDR3 is CASSGRLAGGGTDTQYF. The DNA of the CDR3 is TGTGCCAGCAGCGGGAGACTAGCGGGGGGGGGCACAGATACGCAGTATTTT.

V usage is TRBV19 and J usage is TRBJ2-1; TRBD2 agrees at 8 bases. The V segment lost 1 base and the J segment 3 bases; nucleotides outside the gene matches: 2. The germline gives CDR1 LNHDA, CDR2 SQIVND (reference sequence). CDR3 length: 15 residues. The CDR3 protein is CASSIALADYNEQFF. The CDR3 region has the DNA TGTGCCAGTAGTATAGCACTAGCGGACTACAATGAGCAGTTCTTC.

This clone has a handful of counts. The V gene is TRBV6-1, the J gene TRBJ2-3; no clear D. The CDR3 extends over 18 amino acids. V was cut by 4 bases and J by 0 bases, with 20 bases left in between. Looked up from germline, CDR1 is MNHNS and CDR2 is SASEGT. CDR3 nucleotide sequence: TGTGCCAGCAGTGCCAACCTGATATTTGGCTGGAGCACAGATACGCAGTATTTT. Protein product: CASSANLIFGWSTDTQYF.

This chain links TRBV6-5 with TRBJ2-7, with 9 nucleotides matching TRBD2. This CDR3 is built from 16 residues. J lost 9 bases, V lost 4 bases, and 16 bases had no gene match. CDR1 and CDR2 from the germline V gene are MNHEY and SVGAGI. CDR3 sequence reads: CASSSKRREGLPRQYF. DNA of the CDR3: TGTGCCAGCAGTTCCAAGAGGCGGGAGGGCCTTCCGCGGCAGTACTTC.

A single count supports this clone. The chain links TRBV14 to TRBJ2-7, with TRBD1 matching over 7 bases. The ends lost 0 bases at V and 4 bases at J; junction bases unmatched: 12. This CDR3 spans 17 amino acids. The germline CDR1 and CDR2 sequences are SGHDN and FVKESK. For the CDR3, the DNA is TGTGCCAGCAGCCAAGACCCCCGGCAGGGGGATCCTTACGAGCAGTACTTC. Translated, it gives CASSQDPRQGDPYEQYF.

V and J are TRBV7-2 and TRBJ2-3; 13 bases are a match to TRBD2. V lost 3 bases, J lost 1 base, and 1 base stayed unmatched. Looked up from germline, CDR1 is SGHTA and CDR2 is FQGNSA. The CDR3 is 16 amino acids. CDR3 sequence reads: CASSFGLAGGTDTQYF. The CDR3 DNA is TGTGCCAGCAGCTTTGGACTAGCGGGGGGCACAGATACGCAGTATTTT.

The chain combines TRBV5-1 with TRBJ2-2; D perhaps matches TRBD1 (5 bases). Germline CDR1 is SGHRS and CDR2 is YFSETQ. V lost 0 bases, J lost 2 bases, and 8 bases lay in between. This CDR3 spans 15 amino acids. Here the CDR3 DNA reads TGCGCCAGCAGCTTGGTTCAGGGCAACACCGGGGAGCTGTTTTTT. As protein: CASSLVQGNTGELFF. Using reference TRBV5-1 and TRBJ2-2 for the parts outside the CDR3, the full variable domain is KAGVTQTPRYLIKTRGQQVTLSCSPISGHRSVSWYQQTPGQGLQFLFEYFSETQRNKGNFPGRFSGRQFSNSRSEMNVSTLELGDSALYLCASSLVQGNTGELFFGEGSRLTVL.

The chain combines TRBV7-7 with TRBJ2-2; TRBD1 agrees at 7 bases. Germline values: CDR1 SSHAT, CDR2 FNYEAQ (reference sequence). V lost 5 bases to trimming and J lost 1 base; unmatched junction nucleotides: 4. This CDR3 contains 15 residues. The CDR3 spells CASSVDRRNTGELFF. In DNA form, the CDR3 reads TGTGCCAGCAGCGTGGACAGGCGGAACACCGGGGAGCTGTTTTTT. Filled out from reference TRBV7-7 and TRBJ2-2, the complete variable domain reads GAGVSQSPRYKVTKRGQDVTLRCDPISSHATLYWYQQALGQGPEFLTYFNYEAQPDKSGLPSDRFSAERPEGSISTLTIQRTEQRDSAMYRCASSVDRRNTGELFFGEGSRLTVL.

J is TRBJ2-3 and V is TRBV5-1; 8 nucleotides line up with TRBD1. The CDR3 contains 16 residues. With V trimmed by 1 base and J by 0 bases, 4 bases remained unmatched. Germline V lookup: CDR1 SGHRS, CDR2 YFSETQ. CDR3 nucleotides: TGCGCCAGCAGCTTGACGGGACAGGATAGCACAGATACGCAGTATTTT. Protein: CASSLTGQDSTDTQYF.

This rearrangement joins TRBV30 to TRBJ2-2, with 7 bases that match TRBD2. This CDR3 is 14 amino acids long. The V and J ends lost 4 bases and 0 bases, in that order; junction bases with no gene match: 2. In germline, CDR1 is GTSNPN, CDR2 SVGIG (reference sequence). The CDR3 sequence is CAWTSGSNTGELFF. The CDR3 nucleotides read TGTGCCTGGACTAGCGGATCGAACACCGGGGAGCTGTTTTTT.